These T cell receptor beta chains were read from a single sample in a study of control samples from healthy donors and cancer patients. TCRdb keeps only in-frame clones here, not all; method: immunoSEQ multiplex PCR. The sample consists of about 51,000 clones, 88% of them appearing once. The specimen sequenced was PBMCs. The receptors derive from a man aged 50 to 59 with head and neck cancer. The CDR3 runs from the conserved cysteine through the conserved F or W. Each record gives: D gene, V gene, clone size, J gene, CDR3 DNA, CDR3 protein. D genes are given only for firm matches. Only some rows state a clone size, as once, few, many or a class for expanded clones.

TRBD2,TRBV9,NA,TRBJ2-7,TGTGCCAGCAGCGTCCTCGGGACTAGCGGGTACGAGCAGTACTTC,CASSVLGTSGYEQYF
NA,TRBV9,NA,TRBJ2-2,TGTGCCAGCAGCGTAGTATCTGCGAACACCGGGGAGCTGTTTTTT,CASSVVSANTGELFF
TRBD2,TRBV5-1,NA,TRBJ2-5,TGCGCCAGCAGCTTGGCGGGGGGGCATGGGGAGACCCAGTACTTC,CASSLAGGHGETQYF
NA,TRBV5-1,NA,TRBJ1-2,TGCGCCAGCAGCTTTAGCGGGGTTGGAGCTGGCTACACCTTC,CASSFSGVGAGYTF
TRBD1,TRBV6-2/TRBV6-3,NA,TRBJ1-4,TGTGCCAGCAGTTCCCACGGGGGGACAGGGAATGAAAAACTGTTTTTT,CASSSHGGTGNEKLFF
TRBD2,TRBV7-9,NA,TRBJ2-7,TGTGCCAGCAGCCCCCCCACGGGGGGATACTACGAGCAGTACTTC,CASSPPTGGYYEQYF
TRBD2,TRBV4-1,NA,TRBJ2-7,TGCGCCAGCAGCCAAGAAAGGGGACTAGCGGGAACGAATTACGAGCAGTACTTC,CASSQERGLAGTNYEQYF
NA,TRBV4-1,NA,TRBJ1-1,TGCGCCAGCAGCCAAGAGCTGAACACTGAAGCTTTCTTT,CASSQELNTEAFF
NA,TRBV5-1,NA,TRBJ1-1,TGCGCCAGCAGCTCACAGGGTTACACTGAAGCTTTCTTT,CASSSQGYTEAFF
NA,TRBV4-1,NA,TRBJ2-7,TGCGCCAGCAGCCAAGGGTGGAGCGGGCGCTACGAGCAGTACTTC,CASSQGWSGRYEQYF
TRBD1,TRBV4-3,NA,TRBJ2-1,TGCGCCAGCAGCCAAGAAGGGACAGGGTACAATGAGCAGTTCTTC,CASSQEGTGYNEQFF
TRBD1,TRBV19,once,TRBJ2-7,TGTGCCAGTAGTATCTCCAGGGACAGGGCCTACGAGCAGTACTTC,CASSISRDRAYEQYF
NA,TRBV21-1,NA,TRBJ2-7,TGTGCCAGCAGCGAACGACCATTGAGAGGGCAGTACGAGCAGTACTTC,CASSERPLRGQYEQYF
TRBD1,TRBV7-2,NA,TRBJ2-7,TGTGCCAGCAGCTTAGCTCGAGGGGGCCAGAGCGAGCAGTACTTC,CASSLARGGQSEQYF
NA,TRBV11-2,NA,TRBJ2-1,TGTGCCAGCAGCCGACTGCGGGGTAGGACTGCGAATGAGCAGTTCTTC,CASSRLRGRTANEQFF
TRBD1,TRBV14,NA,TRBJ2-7,TGTGCCAGCAGCCAAGATGTGGGACAGGGGGGCTGGCACGGGCAGTACTTC,CASSQDVGQGGWHGQYF
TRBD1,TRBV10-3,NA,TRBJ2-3,TGTGCCATCAGTGACAGACAGGGGGTTAGCGCAGATACGCAGTATTTT,CAISDRQGVSADTQYF
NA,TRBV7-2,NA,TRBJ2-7,TGTGCCAGCAGCTTAGGAGATCTGCGGAACGCCTACGAGCAGTACTTC,CASSLGDLRNAYEQYF
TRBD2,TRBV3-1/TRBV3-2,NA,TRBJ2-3,TGTGCCAGCAGCCAAGATCCTACTAGCGGGTTTCCGTATTTT,CASSQDPTSGFPYF
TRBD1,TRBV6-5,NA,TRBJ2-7,TGTGCCAGCAGTTATCCCGACAGGGGAACTTACGAGCAGTACTTC,CASSYPDRGTYEQYF
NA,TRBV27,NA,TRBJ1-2,TGTGCCAGCAGTTTATATACGCAGGATGGAGGCTACACCTTC,CASSLYTQDGGYTF
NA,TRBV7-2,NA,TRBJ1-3,TGTGCCAGCAGCTTAGTGGAGCCAAGCGCAAACACCATATATTTT,CASSLVEPSANTIYF
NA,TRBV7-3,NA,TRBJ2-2,TGTGCCAGCAGCTTAAACAGCTACACCGGGGAGCTGTTTTTT,CASSLNSYTGELFF
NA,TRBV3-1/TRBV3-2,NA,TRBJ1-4,TGTGCCAGCAGCCCGGGACGGGTAACTAATGAAAAACTGTTTTTT,CASSPGRVTNEKLFF
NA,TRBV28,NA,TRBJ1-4,TGTGCCAGCAGGTCGGGGGGGCAGTTGGAAAAACTGTTTTTT,CASRSGGQLEKLFF
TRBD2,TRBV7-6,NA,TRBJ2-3,TGTGCCAGCAGCTGGACTAGCGGGGGGGAAGGCACAGATACGCAGTATTTT,CASSWTSGGEGTDTQYF